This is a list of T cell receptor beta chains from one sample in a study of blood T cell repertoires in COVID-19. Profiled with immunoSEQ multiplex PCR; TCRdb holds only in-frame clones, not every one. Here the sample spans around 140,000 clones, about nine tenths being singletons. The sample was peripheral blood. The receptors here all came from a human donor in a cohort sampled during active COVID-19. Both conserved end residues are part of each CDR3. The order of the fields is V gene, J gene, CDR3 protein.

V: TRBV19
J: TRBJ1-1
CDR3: CASSIPPTGGNTEAFF

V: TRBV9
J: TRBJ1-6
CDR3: CASSVGNRAEAPLHF

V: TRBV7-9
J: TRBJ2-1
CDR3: CASTPSGYNEQFF

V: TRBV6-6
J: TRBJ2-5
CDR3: CASRVTGGQETQYF

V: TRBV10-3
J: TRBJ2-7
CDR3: CAISEPGVAYEQYF

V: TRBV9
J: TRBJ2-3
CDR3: CASSVSGTSDTQYF

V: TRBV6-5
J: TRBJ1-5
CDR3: CASSLQGLSNQPQHF

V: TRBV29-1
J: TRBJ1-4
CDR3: CSVDTGGSGKLFF

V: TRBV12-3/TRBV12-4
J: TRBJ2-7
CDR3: CASSPTVYEQYF

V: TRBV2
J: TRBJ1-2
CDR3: CASSEKGLAGYTF

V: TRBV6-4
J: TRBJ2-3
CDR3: CASSDGQGSDTQYF

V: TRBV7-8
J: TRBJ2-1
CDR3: CASSLGLAGGPSYNEQFF

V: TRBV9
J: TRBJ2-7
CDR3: CASSDDRSYEQYF

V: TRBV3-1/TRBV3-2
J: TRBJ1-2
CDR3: CASSQDLTAYGYTF

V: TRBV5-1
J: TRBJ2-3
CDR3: CASSWAGFGTDTQYF

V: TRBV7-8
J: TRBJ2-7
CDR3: CASSLGRGSSYEQYF

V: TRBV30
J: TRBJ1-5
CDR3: CACEPSGGGQPQHF

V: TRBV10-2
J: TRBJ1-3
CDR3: CASRGDLSGNTIYF

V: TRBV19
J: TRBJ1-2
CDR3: CASSTSLGQSYGYTF

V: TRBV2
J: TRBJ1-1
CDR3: CASKIQGNTEAFF

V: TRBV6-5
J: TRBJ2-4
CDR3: CASSLLAGGRDIQYF

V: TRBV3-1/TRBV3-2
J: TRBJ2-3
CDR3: CASSLDRLAGGDTQYF

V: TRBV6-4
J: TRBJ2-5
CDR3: CASSAFTVWDLGGNQETQYF

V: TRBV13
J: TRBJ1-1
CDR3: CASSSDRVDRTEAFF